Listed below are T cell receptor beta chains from one sample, sequenced in a study of shared clonotypes between healthy human individuals. Some clones are missing from TCRdb's copy, which holds only in-frame ones; the method was immunoSEQ multiplex PCR. This table holds 950,000 to 1,300,000 clones, about 75% found once. Sequencing was performed on memory CD4+ T cells sorted from blood. The receptors originated from a man younger than 30 in good health. Both conserved end residues are part of each CDR3. The order of the fields is CDR3 protein, V gene, D gene, J gene. D genes are given only for firm matches.

CASRLPHANSPLHF	TRBV11-2	.	TRBJ1-6
CASSLSGLSYEQYF	TRBV11-2	.	TRBJ2-7
CASSLEAGRADTQYF	TRBV5-6	TRBD2	TRBJ2-3
CASSSVNYGYTF	TRBV7-9	.	TRBJ1-2
CASSRQLFYGYTF	TRBV19	.	TRBJ1-2
CASRLGGSYGYTF	TRBV10-2	.	TRBJ1-2
CASSYAADRQTYEQYF	TRBV6-6	TRBD1	TRBJ2-7
CASSLQKQGARETQYF	TRBV7-7	TRBD1	TRBJ2-5
CASSSTGAGDQPQHF	TRBV5-6	TRBD1	TRBJ1-5
CASKPAGGFPPLHF	TRBV2	TRBD1	TRBJ1-6
CASSLELDWTSGQFF	TRBV11-2	.	TRBJ2-1
CASSPEGGGGKLFF	TRBV6-5	TRBD1	TRBJ1-4
CASSLWAPLNSPLHF	TRBV28	.	TRBJ1-6
CAWSGGSNYGYTF	TRBV30	.	TRBJ1-2
CASSANRETQYF	TRBV6-6	.	TRBJ2-5
CASSQADREGGEQYF	TRBV4-3	TRBD1	TRBJ2-7
CASSLLRGPLSYEQYF	TRBV7-9	.	TRBJ2-7
CASGAGQKSF	TRBV7-3	.	TRBJ1-2
CASSQHGTSGGGADQEETQYF	TRBV4-2	TRBD2	TRBJ2-5
CASSRAYEQYF	TRBV25-1	.	TRBJ2-7
CASRNQRGRNSPLHF	TRBV5-5	.	TRBJ1-6
CASSRDRGNTIYF	TRBV5-1	TRBD1	TRBJ1-3
CASSQDLGNGNTIYF	TRBV4-3	.	TRBJ1-3
CASTLRRTDTQYF	TRBV6-5	.	TRBJ2-3
CASSPADTQYF	TRBV7-2	.	TRBJ2-3
CASILGAGAFF	TRBV6-1	.	TRBJ1-1
CASSLRDRLNTGELFF	TRBV7-8	.	TRBJ2-2